The 10 T cell receptor beta chains below come from one sample, sequenced in a study of blood T cell repertoires in COVID-19. Sequencing used immunoSEQ multiplex PCR; TCRdb keeps in-frame clones, though not all of them. This table holds fewer than 150,000 clones, approximately 81% found once. The sample taken for sequencing was peripheral blood. These receptors all come from a middle-aged man with acute or convalescent COVID-19.

This chain links TRBV27 with TRBJ2-7; 7 bases are shared with TRBD1. The CDR3 consists of 13 residues. V lost 8 bases, J lost 3 bases, and 7 bases stayed unmatched. In germline, CDR1 is MNHEY, CDR2 SMNVEV (reference sequence). This chain's CDR3 is CASGYTGDYEQYF. CDR3 nucleotide sequence: TGTGCCAGCGGATACACAGGGGACTACGAGCAGTACTTC.

The rearrangement links TRBV6-5 to TRBJ1-2; 8 nucleotides align to TRBD1. This CDR3 is built from 14 residues. Germline assignment: CDR1 MNHEY and CDR2 SVGAGI. J lost 6 bases, V lost 0 bases, and 3 bases had no gene match. CDR3 loop: CASSYSSGGDGYTF. In DNA form, the CDR3 reads TGTGCCAGCAGTTACTCGTCAGGGGGCGATGGCTACACCTTC.

The J gene is TRBJ2-5, the V gene TRBV5-1; weak D call: TRBD2 (7 bases). This CDR3 is built from 16 residues. Trimming took 0 bases from V and 2 from J, leaving 14 bases between them. Germline V lookup: CDR1 SGHRS, CDR2 YFSETQ. The CDR3: CASSLGTGGAQETQYF. CDR3 in DNA: TGCGCCAGCAGCTTGGGGACGGGGGGCGCACAAGAGACCCAGTACTTC.

The V and J genes are TRBV6-1 and TRBJ1-2, with D possibly being TRBD1 (5 bases). This CDR3 region has 15 residues. Germline CDR1 reads MNHNS; CDR2 reads SASEGT. Trimming removed 5 bases at V and 0 bases at J, with 13 bases between. The CDR3 nucleotides read TGTGCCAGCAGTAATCGGGGGGGTGCTAACTATGGCTACACCTTC. Its protein product is CASSNRGGANYGYTF.

The gene calls are TRBV11-2 and TRBJ1-3; 7 nucleotides agree with TRBD1. Losses at the gene ends were 5 bases for V and 0 bases for J; bases not matched to a gene: 4. This CDR3 is 15 amino acids long. CDR1 and CDR2 (germline): SGHAT, FQNNGV. The CDR3 spells CASSLTGYSGNTIYF. The CDR3 nucleotides read TGTGCCAGCAGCCTGACAGGGTACTCTGGAAACACCATATATTTT.

The CDR3 DNA sequence: TGTGCCAGTAGTATACTTCGGCTGGCAGGGTCCCCCCTCTGGACACCCCTCCACTTT. Amino acid sequence: CASSILRLAGSPLWTPLHF. The chain recombines TRBV19 with TRBJ1-6; a possible D gene is TRBD1 (5 bases). Between the trimmed V and J ends, which lost 2 bases and 11 bases, there was a span of 28 bases. CDR1 LNHDA and CDR2 SQIVND come from the germline V gene (reference sequence). The CDR3 length is 19 residues. The variable domain in full, with the rest retrieved from reference TRBV19 and TRBJ1-6, is DGGITQSPKYLFRKEGQNVTLSCEQNLNHDAMYWYRQDPGQGLRLIYYSQIVNDFQKGDIAEGYSVSREKKESFPLTVTSAQKNPTAFYLCASSILRLAGSPLWTPLHFGNGTRLTVT.

Only a few counts were recorded for this clone. This chain links TRBV4-1 with TRBJ2-7; D is ambiguous. Germline lookup yields CDR1 MGHRA and CDR2 YSYEKL. The CDR3 contains 15 residues. V was cut by 2 bases and J by 2 bases, with 13 bases left in between. Here the CDR3 reads CASSQIETPAYEQYF. For the CDR3, the DNA is TGCGCCAGCAGCCAAATTGAGACACCAGCCTACGAGCAGTACTTC.

The V call is TRBV4-1, the J call TRBJ2-5; D unresolved. The length of the CDR3 is 14 residues. The germline CDR1 and CDR2 sequences are MGHRA and YSYEKL. V was clipped by 1 base and J by 3 bases, with 9 bases between them. The CDR3 DNA sequence: TGCGCCAGCAGCCAAGCCGGCGGTGAAGAGACCCAGTACTTC. This translates into CASSQAGGEETQYF.

The chain joins TRBV9 to TRBJ2-1, with D possibly being TRBD2 (6 bases). V was shortened by 1 base and J by 5 bases, with 13 bases between the two germline ends. The CDR3 consists of 15 residues. CDR1 is SGDLS, CDR2 YYNGEE, per germline. CDR3 amino acids: CASSVPGTVDNEQFF. The CDR3 DNA is TGTGCCAGCAGCGTACCCGGGACTGTCGACAATGAGCAGTTCTTC.

This sequence joins TRBV2 and TRBJ2-7; D may be TRBD1 (6 bases). The V end was cut by 7 bases, the J end by 2 bases, with 9 bases between. The V gene's germline CDR1 is SNHLY and CDR2 FYNNEI. This CDR3 spans 12 amino acids. CDR3 protein: CASKDRPYEQYF. CDR3 DNA: TGTGCCAGCAAGGACAGACCCTACGAGCAGTACTTC.